This T cell receptor (beta chain) is drawn from a study of T cells in Graves' hyperthyroidism and ophthalmopathy. This CDR3 comprises 13 residues. J lost 10 bases, V lost 4 bases, and 8 bases had no gene match. The germline V gene encodes CDR1 SGHRS and CDR2 YFSETQ. RNA transcripts served as the template for amplifying TCR beta CDR3 regions. During a first-round RT-PCR of the TCR CDR3, the HTBI primer set was used. TCRdb re-derived calls from the multiplex PCR reads in MiXCR, one entry per CDR3 protein. The sample holds 300,000 to 400,000 distinct CDR3 sequences, 18% seen once. Diagnoses rested on clinical symptoms, serum thyroxine and TRAb, thyroid ultrasound and orbital computed tomography.

Material: blood. J is TRBJ1-1 and V is TRBV5-1; 9 bases align to TRBD1. This clonotype originated in a young man with Graves' ophthalmopathy. Here the CDR3 DNA reads TGCGCCAGCAGCCTGCCGGGACAGGGTATAGCTTTCTTT. Residues: CASSLPGQGIAFF.